These 26 T cell receptor beta chains share one sample of origin, sequenced in a study of technical replicates of blood from several donors. TCRdb's copy holds only in-frame clones and misses some; the assay was immunoSEQ multiplex PCR. The sample records tens of thousands of clones, 85% to 95% being singletons. Sequencing used T cells isolated from PBMCs. The receptor set was obtained from a human donor in good health.

The count of this clone is one. The chain uses TRBV11-3 and TRBJ2-1; TRBD2 aligns across 9 bases. The germline gives CDR1 SGHNT, CDR2 YENEEA. Trimming removed 2 bases from V and 5 bases from J; junction bases left unmatched: 4. The CDR3 totals 15 residues. This chain's CDR3 is CASSLFSGGNNEQFF. The CDR3 bases are TGTGCCAGCAGCTTATTTAGCGGGGGAAACAATGAGCAGTTCTTC.

The rearrangement links TRBV28 to TRBJ1-2; no reliable D call. Germline V gene lookup returns CDR1 MDHEN and CDR2 SYDVKM. V lost 4 bases and J lost 12, with 15 bases in between. This CDR3 region has 12 residues. CDR3 in DNA: TGTGCCAGCAGTTCGTTGGCAGGAATCCACACCTTC. This codes for CASSSLAGIHTF.

V and J are TRBV2 and TRBJ2-7; 11 bases map to TRBD2. V dropped 5 bases and J dropped 4; count of bases not matched to a gene: 4. Germline-derived CDR1 and CDR2 are SNHLY and FYNNEI. The CDR3 extends over 14 amino acids. The CDR3 protein is CASSKGLAAYEQYF. The CDR3 DNA is TGTGCCAGCAGTAAGGGACTAGCGGCGTACGAGCAGTACTTC.

The J gene is TRBJ2-1, the V gene TRBV19; D unclear. The CDR3 spans 13 residues. The V gene's germline CDR1 is LNHDA and CDR2 SQIVND (reference sequence). The germline V and J ends were trimmed by 0 bases and 3 bases, with 3 bases remaining between them. The DNA for the CDR3 is TGTGCCAGTAGTATAGATCTCTACAATGAGCAGTTCTTC. It translates to CASSIDLYNEQFF.

The chain joins TRBV6-5 to TRBJ2-7; 8 bases are a match to TRBD1. J gave up 2 bases and V 7 bases, and 10 bases lay outside the gene matches. The germline V gene encodes CDR1 MNHEY and CDR2 SVGAGI. The CDR3 is made up of 15 amino acids. The CDR3 here is CASTRGQGFAYEQYF. The CDR3 DNA reads TGTGCCAGCACCCGAGGACAGGGTTTCGCCTACGAGCAGTACTTC.

This chain links TRBV9 with TRBJ2-7; 9 positions agree with TRBD1. This CDR3 comprises 15 residues. V lost 3 bases, J lost 2 bases, and 6 bases stayed unmatched. Germline lookup yields CDR1 SGDLS and CDR2 YYNGEE. The CDR3 protein is CASSARDRETYEQYF. The CDR3 DNA reads TGTGCCAGCAGCGCCCGGGACAGGGAAACCTACGAGCAGTACTTC.

The gene calls are TRBV14 and TRBJ2-1; no firm D call. The length of the CDR3 is 13 residues. Trimming pared 0 bases from V and 4 bases from J, leaving 4 bases between. Germline lookup yields CDR1 SGHDN and CDR2 FVKESK. CDR3 sequence: CASSQDSYNEQFF. The CDR3 DNA reads TGTGCCAGCAGCCAAGATTCTTACAATGAGCAGTTCTTC.

The chain links TRBV10-2 to TRBJ1-4; no clear D gene. Germline assignment: CDR1 WSHSY and CDR2 SAAADI. The V gene lost 10 bases and the J gene lost 5 bases, with 11 bases spanning the gap. CDR3 length equals 12 residues. CDR3 sequence (DNA): TGCGCCAACGACATCTGGAATGAAAAACTGTTTTTT. Amino acid sequence: CANDIWNEKLFF.

The rearrangement uses TRBV7-9 and TRBJ2-6; TRBD1 might be the D (6 bases). CDR3 length: 15 amino acids. Germline assignment: CDR1 SEHNR and CDR2 FQNEAQ (reference sequence). The CDR3 protein is CVLPSRGEGANVLTF. CDR3 DNA: TGTGTCCTGCCGAGCAGGGGCGAAGGGGCCAACGTCCTGACTTTC. Drawing the rest from reference TRBV7-9 and TRBJ2-6, the complete variable domain is DTGVSQNPRHKITKRGQNVTFRCDPISEHNRLYWYRQTLGQGPEFLTYFQNEAQLEKSRLLSDRFSAERPKGSFSTLEIQRTEQGDSAMYLCVLPSRGEGANVLTFGAGSRLTVL.

The rearrangement links TRBV28 to TRBJ1-3, with D possibly TRBD1 on 6 matching bases. The CDR3 covers 16 residues. Trimming pared 3 bases from V and 4 bases from J, leaving 16 bases between. The germline V gene has CDR1 MDHEN and CDR2 SYDVKM. CDR3 loop: CASSFTRTASGNTIYF. DNA of the CDR3: TGTGCCAGCAGTTTCACACGGACAGCTTCCGGAAACACCATATATTTT.

This chain uses TRBV11-2 with TRBJ1-2, with D possibly being TRBD1 (6 bases). Trimming left V 0 bases short and J 10 bases short, with 18 bases between. Germline values: CDR1 SGHAT, CDR2 FQNNGV. This CDR3 has 15 amino acids. The CDR3 here is CASSLEAGAIFDYTF. The CDR3 DNA follows: TGTGCCAGCAGCTTAGAGGCAGGGGCGATATTCGACTACACCTTC.

The chain employs TRBV10-3 and TRBJ2-3; 7 positions agree with TRBD1. Germline CDR1 reads ENHRY; CDR2 reads SYGVKD. V was clipped by 5 bases and J by 2 bases; unmatched bases: 4. The CDR3 runs to 14 residues. The CDR3 loop reads CAISRTGSTDTQYF. As DNA, the CDR3 is TGTGCCATCAGTAGGACAGGCTCCACAGATACGCAGTATTTT.

V is TRBV6-1 and J is TRBJ2-7, with 7 bases identical to TRBD1. V lost 6 bases and J lost 2; bases outside the gene matches: 4. CDR1 is MNHNS and CDR2 is SASEGT in the germline V gene. CDR3 length equals 13 residues. The CDR3 region is CASRGDSTYEQYF. The CDR3, as DNA: TGTGCCAGCAGAGGGGACAGCACCTACGAGCAGTACTTC.

This clone was counted between two and nine times. The chain recombines TRBV7-9 with TRBJ2-2, with 8 bases fitting TRBD2. Germline CDR1 reads SEHNR; CDR2 reads FQNEAQ (reference sequence). This CDR3 comprises 17 residues. V trimming: 1 base; J trimming: 6 bases; junction bases outside the gene matches: 10. The CDR3 region has the DNA TGTGCCAGCAGCTTAGAACCTTTGCGGGAGGCATCCGGGGAGCTGTTTTTT. Amino acids: CASSLEPLREASGELFF.

This chain joins TRBV20-1 and TRBJ2-7; TRBD2 might be the D (5 bases). This CDR3 spans 11 amino acids. The V end was cut by 6 bases, the J end by 3 bases, with 9 bases between. The germline gives CDR1 DFQATT, CDR2 SNEGSKA (reference sequence). CDR3 DNA: TGCAGTGCGAGCCGGGACTACGAGCAGTACTTC. Translating it yields CSASRDYEQYF.

The rearrangement joins TRBV5-8 to TRBJ1-1; D might be TRBD1 (5 bases). The germline CDR1 and CDR2 sequences are SGHTS and YDEGEE. The V and J ends lost 1 base and 1 base respectively, with 11 bases between them. There are 15 residues in the CDR3. CDR3 DNA sequence: TGTGCCAGCAGCTTGTACCGGGGGAGGAACACTGAAGCTTTCTTT. Amino acids: CASSLYRGRNTEAFF.

This clone was picked up one time. The chain employs TRBV11-3 and TRBJ2-1, with D hard to call. Trimming took 4 bases from V and 4 from J, leaving 5 bases between them. The CDR3 is made up of 12 amino acids. Germline CDR1 and CDR2: SGHNT and YENEEA. The CDR3 spells CASSSNYNEQFF. The CDR3 region has the DNA TGTGCCAGCAGCTCCAATTACAATGAGCAGTTCTTC.

This chain uses TRBV18 with TRBJ2-6; 8 positions match TRBD1. V was clipped by 3 bases and J by 0 bases; unmatched bases: 10. This CDR3 has 19 residues. Germline V gene data show CDR1 as KGHSH and CDR2 as LQKENI. The CDR3 reads CASSPLSQGAISGANVLTF. DNA of the CDR3: TGTGCCAGCTCACCCCTTTCTCAGGGGGCAATCTCTGGGGCCAACGTCCTGACTTTC.

This chain uses TRBV5-1 with TRBJ2-1, with 12 bases identical to TRBD2. CDR1 SGHRS and CDR2 YFSETQ come from the germline V gene. The CDR3 runs 15 residues. J lost 6 bases, V lost 2 bases, and 3 bases had no gene match. CDR3 nucleotides: TGCGCCAGCAGCTTTACACTAGCGGGAGGCAATGAGCAGTTCTTC. Protein: CASSFTLAGGNEQFF.

This rearrangement joins TRBV19 to TRBJ2-7, with D possibly TRBD1 on 6 matching bases. Per the germline V gene, CDR1 is LNHDA and CDR2 is SQIVND (reference sequence). V lost 6 bases, J lost 3 bases, and 15 bases lay in between. The CDR3 is made up of 14 amino acids. CDR3 sequence reads: CASSPSTGRYEQYF. The DNA for the CDR3 is TGTGCCAGTAGCCCCTCGACAGGACGCTACGAGCAGTACTTC.

This chain uses TRBV4-1 with TRBJ1-1; D possibly corresponds to TRBD1 (6 bases). The CDR3 is 14 amino acids. V was trimmed by 1 base and J by 4 bases, leaving 10 bases between them. The germline CDR1 and CDR2 sequences are MGHRA and YSYEKL. CDR3 region: CASSQAGGVTEAFF. CDR3 nucleotides: TGCGCCAGCAGCCAAGCGGGGGGCGTCACTGAAGCTTTCTTT.

This clone showed up just once. The V gene is TRBV7-3, the J gene TRBJ2-2; 15 bases line up with TRBD2. V was clipped by 4 bases and J by 4 bases; unmatched bases: 1. The CDR3 sequence is 16 residues long. CDR1 SGHTA and CDR2 FQGTGA come from the germline V gene. CDR3 in DNA: TGTGCCAGCAGCTCGGGACTAGCGGGAGGCACCGGGGAGCTGTTTTTT. The encoded protein is CASSSGLAGGTGELFF.

V and J are TRBV7-9 and TRBJ2-5; D may be TRBD2 (6 bases). V was shortened by 1 base and J by 2 bases, with 8 bases between the two germline ends. This CDR3 contains 14 residues. Looked up from germline, CDR1 is SEHNR and CDR2 is FQNEAQ (reference sequence). CDR3 region: CASSLGGGQETQYF. The CDR3 DNA follows: TGTGCCAGCAGCTTAGGGGGAGGACAAGAGACCCAGTACTTC.

The chain uses TRBV5-1 and TRBJ2-3; D is possibly TRBD1 (6 bases). V lost 0 bases to trimming and J lost 2 bases, with 10 bases between them. In germline, CDR1 is SGHRS, CDR2 YFSETQ. The CDR3 spans 15 residues. The DNA for the CDR3 is TGCGCCAGCAGCTTGGCACAGGGATTCACAGATACGCAGTATTTT. Its protein is CASSLAQGFTDTQYF.

The genes are TRBV6-5 and TRBJ1-1; D gene uncertain. The CDR3 sequence is 12 residues long. Looked up from germline, CDR1 is MNHEY and CDR2 is SVGAGI. V shed 8 bases and J shed 5 bases, with 12 bases lying between them. CDR3 in amino acids: CASEGIRTEAFF. DNA for the CDR3: TGTGCCAGCGAGGGAATTCGGACTGAAGCTTTCTTT.

The genes are TRBV7-8 and TRBJ1-2; D might be TRBD1 (6 bases). Trimming stripped 2 bases from V and 6 bases from J, with 10 bases between. This CDR3 region has 13 residues. The germline V gene has CDR1 SGHVS and CDR2 FQNEAQ. The CDR3, as DNA: TGTGCCAGCAGCTTAAACAGGGTCCATGGCTACACCTTC. This encodes CASSLNRVHGYTF.